What follows describes a single T cell receptor beta chain. Its antigen is undetermined. This may arise from a read error, as a much more abundant clone is one base away. The sample originates from a study of molecular identifiers for immune sequencing clone quantification. General study results and limits: Among around 1 million naive cells, spiked Jurkat TCR RNA from a single cell was reportedly detectable.

TCRdb processed the PCR reads anew with MiXCR; each CDR3 protein has one entry. The sample has about 640,000 distinct CDR3 sequences, 20% seen once. In germline, CDR1 is LGHNA, CDR2 YSLEER. The length of the CDR3 is 16 residues. Naive CD8 T cells underwent sorting with the CD8+CD4-CCR7+CD45RA+ definition. The receptor was isolated from a human donor in good health. Some libraries in this study had Jurkat cell RNA spiked in. Sequencing used naive CD8+ T cells from blood, with Jurkat cell RNA spiked in. As for subset: FACS-sorted CD8+CD4-CCR7+CD45RA+ naive T cells. The chain uses TRBV4-3 and TRBJ2-1; 7 nucleotides match TRBD2. For the CDR3, the DNA is TGCGCCAGCAGCCAAGATTGGGGGGGAGTCTACAATGGGCAGTTCTTC. This translates into CASSQDWGGVYNGQFF.